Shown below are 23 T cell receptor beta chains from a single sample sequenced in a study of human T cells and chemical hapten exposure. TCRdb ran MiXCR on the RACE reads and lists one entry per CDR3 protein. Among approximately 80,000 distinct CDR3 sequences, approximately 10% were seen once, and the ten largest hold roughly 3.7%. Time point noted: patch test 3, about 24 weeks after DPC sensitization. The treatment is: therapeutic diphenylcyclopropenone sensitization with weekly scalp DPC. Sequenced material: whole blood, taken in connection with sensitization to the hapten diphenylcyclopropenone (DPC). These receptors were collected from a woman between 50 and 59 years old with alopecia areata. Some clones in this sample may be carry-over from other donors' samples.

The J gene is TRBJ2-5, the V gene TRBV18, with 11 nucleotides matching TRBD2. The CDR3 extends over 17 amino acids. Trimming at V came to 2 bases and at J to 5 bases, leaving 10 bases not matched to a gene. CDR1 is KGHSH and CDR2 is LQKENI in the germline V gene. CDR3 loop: CASSPDGPGLAAETQYF. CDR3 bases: TGTGCCAGCTCACCAGATGGTCCGGGACTAGCGGCGGAGACCCAGTACTTC.

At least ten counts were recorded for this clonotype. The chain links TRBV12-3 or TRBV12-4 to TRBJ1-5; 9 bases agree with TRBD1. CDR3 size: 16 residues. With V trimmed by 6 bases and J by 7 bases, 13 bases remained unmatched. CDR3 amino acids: CASSPRGTGWEQPQHF. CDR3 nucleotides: TGTGCCAGCAGCCCCCGTGGGACAGGGTGGGAGCAGCCCCAGCATTTT.

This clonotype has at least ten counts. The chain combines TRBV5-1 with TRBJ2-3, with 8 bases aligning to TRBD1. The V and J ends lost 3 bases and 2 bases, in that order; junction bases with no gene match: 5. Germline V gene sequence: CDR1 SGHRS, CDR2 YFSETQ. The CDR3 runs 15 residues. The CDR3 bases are TGCGCCAGCAGCTCCGGACAGGGCGTCACAGATACGCAGTATTTT. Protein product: CASSSGQGVTDTQYF.

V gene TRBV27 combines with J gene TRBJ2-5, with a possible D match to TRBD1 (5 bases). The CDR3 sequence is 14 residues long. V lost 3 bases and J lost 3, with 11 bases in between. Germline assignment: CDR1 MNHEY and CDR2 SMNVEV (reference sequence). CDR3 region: CASSFSLGEETQYF. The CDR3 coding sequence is TGTGCCAGCAGTTTTAGTTTAGGGGAAGAGACCCAGTACTTC.

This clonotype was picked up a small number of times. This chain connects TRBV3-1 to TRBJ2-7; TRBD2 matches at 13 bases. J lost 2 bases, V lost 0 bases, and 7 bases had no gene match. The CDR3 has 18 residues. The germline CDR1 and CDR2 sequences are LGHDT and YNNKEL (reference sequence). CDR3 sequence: CASSQEGTSGIRTYEQYF. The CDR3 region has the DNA TGTGCCAGCAGCCAAGAGGGGACTAGCGGGATAAGGACCTACGAGCAGTACTTC.

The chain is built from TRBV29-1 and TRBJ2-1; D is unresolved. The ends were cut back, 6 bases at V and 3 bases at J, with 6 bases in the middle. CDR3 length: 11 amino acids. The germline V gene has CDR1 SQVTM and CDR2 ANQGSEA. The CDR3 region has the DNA TGCAGCGTAGTGAACTACAATGAGCAGTTCTTC. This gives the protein CSVVNYNEQFF.

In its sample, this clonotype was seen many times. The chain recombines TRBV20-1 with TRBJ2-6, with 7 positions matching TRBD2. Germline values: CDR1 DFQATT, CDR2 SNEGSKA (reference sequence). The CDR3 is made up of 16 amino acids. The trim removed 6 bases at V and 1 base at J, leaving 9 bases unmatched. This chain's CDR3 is CSAEAGARSGANVLTF. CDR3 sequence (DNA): TGCAGTGCAGAGGCGGGAGCGAGATCTGGGGCCAACGTCCTGACTTTC.

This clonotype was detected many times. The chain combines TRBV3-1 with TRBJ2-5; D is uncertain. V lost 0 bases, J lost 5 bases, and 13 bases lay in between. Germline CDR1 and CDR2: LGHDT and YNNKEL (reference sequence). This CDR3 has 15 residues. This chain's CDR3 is CASSQENPPWETQYF. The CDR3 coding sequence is TGTGCCAGCAGCCAAGAAAACCCTCCTTGGGAGACCCAGTACTTC.

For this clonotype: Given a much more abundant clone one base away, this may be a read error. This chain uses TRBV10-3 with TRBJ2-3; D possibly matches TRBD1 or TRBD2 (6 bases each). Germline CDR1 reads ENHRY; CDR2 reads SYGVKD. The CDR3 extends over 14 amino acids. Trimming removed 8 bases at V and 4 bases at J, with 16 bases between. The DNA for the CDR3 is TGTGCCATCTCCGGCGGAGGGGGAGCAGATACGCAGTATTTT. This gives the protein CAISGGGGADTQYF.

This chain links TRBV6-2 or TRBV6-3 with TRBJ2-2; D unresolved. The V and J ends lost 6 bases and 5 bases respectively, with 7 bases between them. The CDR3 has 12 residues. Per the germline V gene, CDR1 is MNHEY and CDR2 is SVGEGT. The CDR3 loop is CASRRVTGELFF. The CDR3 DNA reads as TGTGCCAGCAGAAGGGTTACCGGGGAGCTGTTTTTT.

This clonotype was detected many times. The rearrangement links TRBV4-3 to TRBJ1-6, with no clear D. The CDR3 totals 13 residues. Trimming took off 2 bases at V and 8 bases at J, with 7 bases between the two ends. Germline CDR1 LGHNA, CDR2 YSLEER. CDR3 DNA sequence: TGCGCCAGCAGCCAAAAGAGGGATTCACCCCTCCACTTT. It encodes CASSQKRDSPLHF.

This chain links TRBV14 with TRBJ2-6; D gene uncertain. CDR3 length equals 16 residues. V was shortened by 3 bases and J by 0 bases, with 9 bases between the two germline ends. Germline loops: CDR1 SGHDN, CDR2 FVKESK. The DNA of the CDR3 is TGTGCCAGCAGCCAGGGCGGATACTCTGGGGCCAACGTCCTGACTTTC. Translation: CASSQGGYSGANVLTF.

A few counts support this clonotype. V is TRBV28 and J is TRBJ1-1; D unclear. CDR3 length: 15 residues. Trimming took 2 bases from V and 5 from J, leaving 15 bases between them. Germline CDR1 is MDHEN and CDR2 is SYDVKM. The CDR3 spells CASSLLGPDGTEAFF. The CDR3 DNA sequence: TGTGCCAGCAGTTTACTAGGCCCCGACGGTACTGAAGCTTTCTTT.

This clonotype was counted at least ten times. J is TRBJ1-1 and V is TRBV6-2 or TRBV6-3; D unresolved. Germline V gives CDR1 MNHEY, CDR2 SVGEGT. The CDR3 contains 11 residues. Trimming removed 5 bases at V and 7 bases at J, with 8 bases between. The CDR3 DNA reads TGTGCCAGCAGTCACGGCGGTGAAGCTTTCTTT. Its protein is CASSHGGEAFF.

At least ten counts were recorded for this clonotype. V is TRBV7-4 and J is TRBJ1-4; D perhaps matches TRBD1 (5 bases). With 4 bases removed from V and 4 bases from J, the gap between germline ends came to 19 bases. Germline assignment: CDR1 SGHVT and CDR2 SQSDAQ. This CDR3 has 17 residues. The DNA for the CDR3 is TGTGCCAGCAGCTCCCGGTCCCTCAGGACACTTAATGAAAAACTGTTTTTT. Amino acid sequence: CASSSRSLRTLNEKLFF.

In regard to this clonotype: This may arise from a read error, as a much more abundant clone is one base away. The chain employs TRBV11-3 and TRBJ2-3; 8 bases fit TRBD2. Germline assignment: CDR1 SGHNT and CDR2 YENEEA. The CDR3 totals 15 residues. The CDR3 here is CASSLLAVSTETQYF. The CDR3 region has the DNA TGTGCCAGCAGCCTACTAGCGGTTAGCACAGAAACGCAGTATTTT.

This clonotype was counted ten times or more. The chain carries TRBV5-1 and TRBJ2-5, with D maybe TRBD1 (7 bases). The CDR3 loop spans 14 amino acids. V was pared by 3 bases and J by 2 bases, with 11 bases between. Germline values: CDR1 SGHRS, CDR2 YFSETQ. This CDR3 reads CASSSSGGQETQYF. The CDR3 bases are TGCGCCAGCAGCTCTTCAGGGGGGCAAGAGACCCAGTACTTC.

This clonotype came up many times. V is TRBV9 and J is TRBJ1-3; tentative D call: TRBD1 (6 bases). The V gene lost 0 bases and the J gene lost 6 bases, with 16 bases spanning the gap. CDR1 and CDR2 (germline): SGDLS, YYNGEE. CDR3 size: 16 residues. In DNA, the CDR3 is TGTGCCAGCAGCGTAGACGGTACAGGGAAGGCAAACACCATATATTTT. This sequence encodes CASSVDGTGKANTIYF.

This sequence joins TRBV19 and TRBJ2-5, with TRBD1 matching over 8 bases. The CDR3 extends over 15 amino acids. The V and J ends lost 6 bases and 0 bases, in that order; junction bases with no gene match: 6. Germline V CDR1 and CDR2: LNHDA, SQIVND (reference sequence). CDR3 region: CASSPGTGYQETQYF. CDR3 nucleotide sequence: TGTGCCAGTAGCCCAGGGACAGGCTACCAAGAGACCCAGTACTTC.

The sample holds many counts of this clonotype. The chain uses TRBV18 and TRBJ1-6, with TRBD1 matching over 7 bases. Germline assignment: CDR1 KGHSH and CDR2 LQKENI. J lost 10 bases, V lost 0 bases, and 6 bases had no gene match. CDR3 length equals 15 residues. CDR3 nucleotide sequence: TGTGCCAGCTCACCACCGGGGGCAGGGGGATCACCCCTCCACTTT. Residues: CASSPPGAGGSPLHF.

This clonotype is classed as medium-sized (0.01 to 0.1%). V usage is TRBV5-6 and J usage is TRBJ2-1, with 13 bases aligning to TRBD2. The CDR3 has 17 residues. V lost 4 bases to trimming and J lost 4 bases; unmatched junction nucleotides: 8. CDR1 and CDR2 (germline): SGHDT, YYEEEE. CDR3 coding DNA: TGTGCCAGCAGCCTTTGGACTAGCGGGAGAGGATACAATGAGCAGTTCTTC. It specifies CASSLWTSGRGYNEQFF.

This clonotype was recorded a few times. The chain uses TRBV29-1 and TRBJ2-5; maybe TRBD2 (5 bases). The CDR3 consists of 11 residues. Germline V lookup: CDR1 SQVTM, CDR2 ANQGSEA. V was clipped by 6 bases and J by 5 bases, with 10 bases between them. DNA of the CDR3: TGCAGCGTCCTCCGAGGGGAGACCCAGTACTTC. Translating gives CSVLRGETQYF.

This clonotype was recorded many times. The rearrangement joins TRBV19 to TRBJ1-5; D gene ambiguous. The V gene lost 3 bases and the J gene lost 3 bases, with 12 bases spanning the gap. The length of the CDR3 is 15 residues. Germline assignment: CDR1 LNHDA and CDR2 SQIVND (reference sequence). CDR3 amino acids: CASSIYGDYNQPQHF. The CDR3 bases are TGTGCCAGTAGTATTTACGGGGATTACAATCAGCCCCAGCATTTT.